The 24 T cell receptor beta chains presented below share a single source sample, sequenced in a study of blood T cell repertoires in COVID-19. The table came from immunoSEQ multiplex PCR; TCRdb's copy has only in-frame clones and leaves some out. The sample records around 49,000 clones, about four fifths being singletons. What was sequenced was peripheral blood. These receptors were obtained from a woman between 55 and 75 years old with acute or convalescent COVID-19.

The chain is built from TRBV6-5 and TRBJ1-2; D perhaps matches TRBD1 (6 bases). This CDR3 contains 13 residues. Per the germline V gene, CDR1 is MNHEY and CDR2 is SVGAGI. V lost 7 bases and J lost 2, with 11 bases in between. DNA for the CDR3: TGTGCCAGCACCGGACAGAGAAACTATGGCTACACCTTC. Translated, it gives CASTGQRNYGYTF.

For the CDR3, the DNA is TGCAGCGTTCGCCGAGCGGGAGGGCCCAACAATGAGCAGTTCTTC. Translated: CSVRRAGGPNNEQFF. The chain recombines TRBV29-1 with TRBJ2-1, with TRBD2 matching 10 bases. The junction had 9 bases not matched to a gene; V was cut back by 5 bases and J by 5 bases. The germline V gene encodes CDR1 SQVTM and CDR2 ANQGSEA. The CDR3 has 15 residues.

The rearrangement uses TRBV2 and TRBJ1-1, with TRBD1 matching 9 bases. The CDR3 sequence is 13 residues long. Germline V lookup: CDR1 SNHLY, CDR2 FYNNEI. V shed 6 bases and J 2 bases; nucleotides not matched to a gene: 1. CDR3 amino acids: CASRDRGNTEAFF. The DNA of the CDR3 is TGTGCCAGCAGGGACAGGGGTAACACTGAAGCTTTCTTT.

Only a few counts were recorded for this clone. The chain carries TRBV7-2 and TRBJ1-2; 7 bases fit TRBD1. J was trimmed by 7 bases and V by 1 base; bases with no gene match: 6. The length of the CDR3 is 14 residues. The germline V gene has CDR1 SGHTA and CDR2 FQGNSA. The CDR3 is CASSLVGRGAGYTF. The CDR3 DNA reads TGTGCCAGCAGCTTAGTTGGCAGGGGGGCTGGCTACACCTTC. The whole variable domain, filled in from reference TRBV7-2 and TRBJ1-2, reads GAGVSQSPSNKVTEKGKDVELRCDPISGHTALYWYRQSLGQGLEFLIYFQGNSAPDKSGLPSDRFSAERTGGSVSTLTIQRTQQEDSAVYLCASSLVGRGAGYTFGSGTRLTVV.

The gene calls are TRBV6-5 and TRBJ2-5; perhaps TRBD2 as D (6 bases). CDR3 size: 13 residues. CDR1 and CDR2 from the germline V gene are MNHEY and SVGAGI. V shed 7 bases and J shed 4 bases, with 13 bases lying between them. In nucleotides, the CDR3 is TGTGCCAGCAAGTTGGACTACAGAGAGACCCAGTACTTC. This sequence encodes CASKLDYRETQYF.

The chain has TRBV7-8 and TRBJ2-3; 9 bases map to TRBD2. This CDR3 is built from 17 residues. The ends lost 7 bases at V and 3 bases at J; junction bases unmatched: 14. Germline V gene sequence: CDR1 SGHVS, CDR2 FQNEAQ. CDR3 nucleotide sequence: TGTGCCAGCAACCCAGGGTCGCTAGCGGGAATTACAGATACGCAGTATTTT. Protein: CASNPGSLAGITDTQYF.

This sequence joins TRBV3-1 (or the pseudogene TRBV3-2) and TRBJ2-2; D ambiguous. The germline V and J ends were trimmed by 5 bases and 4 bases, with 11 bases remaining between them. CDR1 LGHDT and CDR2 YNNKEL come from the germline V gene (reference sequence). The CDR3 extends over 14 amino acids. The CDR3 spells CASSSTGLTGELFF. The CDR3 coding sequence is TGTGCCAGCAGCTCGACGGGTCTCACCGGGGAGCTGTTTTTT.

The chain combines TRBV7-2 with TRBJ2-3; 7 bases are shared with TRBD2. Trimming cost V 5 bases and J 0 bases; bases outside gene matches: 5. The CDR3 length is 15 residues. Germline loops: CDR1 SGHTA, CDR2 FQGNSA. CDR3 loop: CASSASGVSTDTQYF. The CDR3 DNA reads TGTGCCAGCAGCGCTAGCGGAGTTAGCACAGATACGCAGTATTTT.

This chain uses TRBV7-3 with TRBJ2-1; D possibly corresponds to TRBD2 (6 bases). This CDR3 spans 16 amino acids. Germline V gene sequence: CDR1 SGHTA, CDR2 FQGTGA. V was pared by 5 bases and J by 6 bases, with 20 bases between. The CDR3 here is CASSPDPGLEVNEQFF. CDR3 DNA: TGTGCCAGCAGCCCGGACCCGGGACTCGAAGTCAATGAGCAGTTCTTC.

The CDR3 region is CASSPGDVRPRGTEAFF. The CDR3, as DNA: TGTGCCAGCAGCCCCGGCGACGTTCGCCCGCGGGGCACTGAAGCTTTCTTT. The V call is TRBV11-2, the J call TRBJ1-1; no clear D. This CDR3 comprises 17 residues. In germline, CDR1 is SGHAT, CDR2 FQNNGV. With 5 bases removed from V and 4 bases from J, the gap between germline ends came to 23 bases.

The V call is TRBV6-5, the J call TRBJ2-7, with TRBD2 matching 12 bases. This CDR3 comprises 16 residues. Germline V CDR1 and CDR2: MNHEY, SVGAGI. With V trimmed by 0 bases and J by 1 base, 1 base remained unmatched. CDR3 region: CASSYSTSGGSYEQYF. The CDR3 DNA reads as TGTGCCAGCAGTTACTCCACTAGCGGGGGGTCCTACGAGCAGTACTTC.

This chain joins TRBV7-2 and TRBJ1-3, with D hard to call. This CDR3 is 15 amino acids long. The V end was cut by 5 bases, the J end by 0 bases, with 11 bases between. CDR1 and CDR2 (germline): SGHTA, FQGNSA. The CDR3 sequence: CASSVTGDSGNTIYF. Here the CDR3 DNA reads TGTGCCAGCAGCGTTACGGGAGACTCTGGAAACACCATATATTTT.

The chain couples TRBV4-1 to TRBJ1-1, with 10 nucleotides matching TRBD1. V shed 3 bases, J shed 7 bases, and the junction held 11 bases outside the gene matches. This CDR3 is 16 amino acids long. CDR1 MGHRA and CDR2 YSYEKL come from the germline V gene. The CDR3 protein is CASSQMGQGSIIEAFF. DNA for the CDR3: TGCGCCAGCAGCCAGATGGGACAGGGGTCGATTATTGAAGCTTTCTTT.

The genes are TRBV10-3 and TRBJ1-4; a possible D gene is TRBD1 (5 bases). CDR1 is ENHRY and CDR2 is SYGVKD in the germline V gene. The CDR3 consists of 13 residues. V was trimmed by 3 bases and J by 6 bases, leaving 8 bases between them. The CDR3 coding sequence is TGTGCCATCAGTGACAGGGCGGATGAAAAACTGTTTTTT. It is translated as CAISDRADEKLFF.

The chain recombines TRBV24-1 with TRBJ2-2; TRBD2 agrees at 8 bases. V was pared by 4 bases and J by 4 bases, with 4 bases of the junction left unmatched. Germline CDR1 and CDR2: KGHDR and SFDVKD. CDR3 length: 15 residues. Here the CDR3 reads CATSDPRGVTGELFF. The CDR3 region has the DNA TGTGCCACCAGTGACCCGCGGGGGGTCACCGGGGAGCTGTTTTTT.

Written as DNA, the CDR3 is TGTGCCACCAGCACCCGGGAGACGGGGGCTGAAGCTTTCTTT. Protein: CATSTRETGAEAFF. The rearrangement uses TRBV15 and TRBJ1-1, with D possibly TRBD1 on 5 matching bases. This CDR3 region has 14 residues. From germline, CDR1 is LNHNV and CDR2 YYDKDF (reference sequence). Deletions cut 4 bases from V and 6 bases from J, with 15 bases between.

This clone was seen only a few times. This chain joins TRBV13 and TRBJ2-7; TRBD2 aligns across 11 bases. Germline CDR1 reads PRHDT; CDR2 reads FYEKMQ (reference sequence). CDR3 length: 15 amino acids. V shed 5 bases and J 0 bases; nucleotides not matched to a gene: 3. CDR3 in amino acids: CASSLTSGDSYEQYF. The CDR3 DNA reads TGTGCCAGCAGCCTGACTAGCGGGGACTCCTACGAGCAGTACTTC. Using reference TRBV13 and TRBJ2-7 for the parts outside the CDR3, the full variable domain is AAGVIQSPRHLIKEKRETATLKCYPIPRHDTVYWYQQGPGQDPQFLISFYEKMQSDKGSIPDRFSAQQFSDYHSELNMSSLELGDSALYFCASSLTSGDSYEQYFGPGTRLTVT.

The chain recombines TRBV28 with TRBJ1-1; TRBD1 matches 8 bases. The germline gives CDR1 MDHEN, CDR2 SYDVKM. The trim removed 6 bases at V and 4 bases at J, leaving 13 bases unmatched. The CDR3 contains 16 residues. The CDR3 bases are TGTGCCAGCAGAGATACCAGGGGGCGTTTTGGCACTGAAGCTTTCTTT. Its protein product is CASRDTRGRFGTEAFF.

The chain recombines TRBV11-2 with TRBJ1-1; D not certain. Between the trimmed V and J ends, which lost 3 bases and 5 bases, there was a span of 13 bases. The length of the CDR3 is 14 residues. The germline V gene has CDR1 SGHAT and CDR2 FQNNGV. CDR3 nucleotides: TGTGCCAGCAGCTTGGGCCGAAGAGGGACTGAAGCTTTCTTT. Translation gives CASSLGRRGTEAFF.

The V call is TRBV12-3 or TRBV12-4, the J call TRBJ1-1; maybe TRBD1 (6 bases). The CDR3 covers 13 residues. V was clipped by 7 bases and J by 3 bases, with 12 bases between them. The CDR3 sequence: CASTGVPDTEAFF. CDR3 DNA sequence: TGTGCCAGCACAGGGGTTCCAGACACTGAAGCTTTCTTT.

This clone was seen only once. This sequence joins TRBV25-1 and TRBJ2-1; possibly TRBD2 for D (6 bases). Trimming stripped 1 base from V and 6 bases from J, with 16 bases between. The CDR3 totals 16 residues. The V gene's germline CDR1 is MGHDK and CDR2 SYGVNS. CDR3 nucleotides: TGTGCCAGCAGTGAATTAGGAGGGAGATATAGCAATGAGCAGTTCTTC. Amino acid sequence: CASSELGGRYSNEQFF.

This CDR3 is CSVLNQAGNTEAFF. The CDR3 DNA is TGCAGCGTTTTGAACCAGGCAGGGAACACTGAAGCTTTCTTT. The genes are TRBV29-1 and TRBJ1-1; D is unresolved. The germline V gene has CDR1 SQVTM and CDR2 ANQGSEA. The CDR3 sequence is 14 residues long. Trimming took 5 bases from V and 1 from J, leaving 14 bases between them.

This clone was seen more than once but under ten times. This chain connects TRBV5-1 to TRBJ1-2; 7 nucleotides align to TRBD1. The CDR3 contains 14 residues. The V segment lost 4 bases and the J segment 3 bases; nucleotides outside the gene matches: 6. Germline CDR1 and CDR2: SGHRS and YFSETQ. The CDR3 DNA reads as TGCGCCAGCAGCCCGACCGGGACAGACTATGGCTACACCTTC. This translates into CASSPTGTDYGYTF.

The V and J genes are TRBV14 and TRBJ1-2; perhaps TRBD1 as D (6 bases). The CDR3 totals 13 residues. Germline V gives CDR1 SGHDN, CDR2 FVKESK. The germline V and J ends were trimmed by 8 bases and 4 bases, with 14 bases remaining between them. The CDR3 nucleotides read TGTGCCAGCTCCGTCCAGGGGAGCTATGGCTACACCTTC. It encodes CASSVQGSYGYTF. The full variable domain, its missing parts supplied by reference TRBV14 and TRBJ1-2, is EAGVTQFPSHSVIEKGQTVTLRCDPISGHDNLYWYRRVMGKEIKFLLHFVKESKQDESGMPNNRFLAERTGGTYSTLKVQPAELEDSGVYFCASSVQGSYGYTFGSGTRLTVV.